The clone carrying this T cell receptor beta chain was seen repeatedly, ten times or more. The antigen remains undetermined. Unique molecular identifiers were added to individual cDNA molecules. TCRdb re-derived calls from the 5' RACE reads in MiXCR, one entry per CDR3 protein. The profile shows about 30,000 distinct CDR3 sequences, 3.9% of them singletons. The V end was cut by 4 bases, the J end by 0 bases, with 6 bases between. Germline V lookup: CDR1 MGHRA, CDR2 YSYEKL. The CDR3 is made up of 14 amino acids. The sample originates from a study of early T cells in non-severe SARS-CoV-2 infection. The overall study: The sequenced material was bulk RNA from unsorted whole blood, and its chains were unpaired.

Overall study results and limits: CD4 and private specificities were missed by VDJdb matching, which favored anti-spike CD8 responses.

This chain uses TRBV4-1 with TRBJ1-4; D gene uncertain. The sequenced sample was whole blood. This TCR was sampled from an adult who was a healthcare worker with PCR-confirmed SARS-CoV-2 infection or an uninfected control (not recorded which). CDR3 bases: TGCGCCAGCAGCCGCGGTCCAACTAATGAAAAACTGTTTTTT. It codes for CASSRGPTNEKLFF.